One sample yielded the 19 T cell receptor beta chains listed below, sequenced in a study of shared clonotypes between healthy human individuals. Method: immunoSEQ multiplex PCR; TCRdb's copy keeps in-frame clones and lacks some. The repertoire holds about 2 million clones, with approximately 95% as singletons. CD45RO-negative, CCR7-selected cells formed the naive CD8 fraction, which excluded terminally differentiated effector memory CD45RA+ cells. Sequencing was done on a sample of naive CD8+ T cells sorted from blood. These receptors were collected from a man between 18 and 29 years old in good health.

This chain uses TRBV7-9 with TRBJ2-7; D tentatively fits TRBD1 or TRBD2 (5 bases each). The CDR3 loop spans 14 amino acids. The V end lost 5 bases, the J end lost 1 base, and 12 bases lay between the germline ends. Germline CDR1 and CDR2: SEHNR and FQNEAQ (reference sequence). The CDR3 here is CASSGASRSYEQYF. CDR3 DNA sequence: TGTGCCAGCAGCGGGGCTAGCAGGTCCTACGAGCAGTACTTC.

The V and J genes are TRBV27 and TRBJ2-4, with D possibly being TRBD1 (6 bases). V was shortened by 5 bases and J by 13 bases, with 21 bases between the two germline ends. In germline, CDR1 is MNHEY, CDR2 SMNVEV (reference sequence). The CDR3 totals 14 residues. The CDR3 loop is CASSPQPPYREQYF. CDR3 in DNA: TGTGCCAGCAGTCCCCAACCGCCTTACAGGGAACAGTACTTC.

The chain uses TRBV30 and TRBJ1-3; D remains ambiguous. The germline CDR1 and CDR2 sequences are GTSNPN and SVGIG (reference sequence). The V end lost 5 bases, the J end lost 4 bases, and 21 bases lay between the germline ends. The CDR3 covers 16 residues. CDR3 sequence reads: CAWGFESPHTGNTIYF. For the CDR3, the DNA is TGTGCCTGGGGGTTCGAGAGCCCCCATACAGGAAACACCATATATTTT. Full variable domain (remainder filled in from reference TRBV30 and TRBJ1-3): SQTIHQWPATLVQPVGSPLSLECTVEGTSNPNLYWYRQAAGRGLQLLFYSVGIGQISSEVPQNLSASRPQDRQFILSSKKLLLSDSGFYLCAWGFESPHTGNTIYFGEGSWLTVV.

The DNA for the CDR3 is TGTGCCAGCAGCCTCCTCTCTAGGGATGAGCAGTTCTTC. This gives the protein CASSLLSRDEQFF. The V call is TRBV9, the J call TRBJ2-1, with no clear D. Trimming stripped 4 bases from V and 8 bases from J, with 13 bases between. The CDR3 runs 13 residues. The germline V gene has CDR1 SGDLS and CDR2 YYNGEE.

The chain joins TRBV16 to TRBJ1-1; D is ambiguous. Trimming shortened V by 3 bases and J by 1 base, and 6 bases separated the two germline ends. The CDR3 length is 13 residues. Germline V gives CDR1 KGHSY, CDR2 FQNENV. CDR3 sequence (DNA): TGTGCCAGCAGCCAGTTGGGGAACACTGAAGCTTTCTTT. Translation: CASSQLGNTEAFF.

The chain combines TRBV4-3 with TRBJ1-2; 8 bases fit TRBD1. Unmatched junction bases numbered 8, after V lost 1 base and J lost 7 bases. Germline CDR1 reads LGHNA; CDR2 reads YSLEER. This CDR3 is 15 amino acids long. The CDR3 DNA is TGCGCCAGCAGCCAAGTTGGACAGGGATACGGTGGCTACACCTTC. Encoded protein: CASSQVGQGYGGYTF.

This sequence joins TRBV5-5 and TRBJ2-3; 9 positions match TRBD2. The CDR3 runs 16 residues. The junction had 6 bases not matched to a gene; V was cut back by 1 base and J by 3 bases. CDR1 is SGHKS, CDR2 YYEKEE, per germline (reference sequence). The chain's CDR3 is CASSLMRGGLTDTQYF. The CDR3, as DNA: TGTGCCAGCAGCTTGATGCGGGGGGGCCTGACAGATACGCAGTATTTT. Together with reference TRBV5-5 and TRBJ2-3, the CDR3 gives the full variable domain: DAGVTQSPTHLIKTRGQQVTLRCSPISGHKSVSWYQQVLGQGPQFIFQYYEKEERGRGNFPDRFSARQFPNYSSELNVNALLLGDSALYLCASSLMRGGLTDTQYFGPGTRLTVL.

The CDR3 region is CASSLVQDDGYTF. In DNA form, the CDR3 reads TGTGCCAGCAGTTTAGTCCAGGACGATGGCTACACCTTC. The genes are TRBV27 and TRBJ1-2, with unresolved D. The CDR3 is 13 amino acids. The V gene lost 2 bases and the J gene lost 6 bases, with 10 bases spanning the gap. In germline, CDR1 is MNHEY, CDR2 SMNVEV (reference sequence).

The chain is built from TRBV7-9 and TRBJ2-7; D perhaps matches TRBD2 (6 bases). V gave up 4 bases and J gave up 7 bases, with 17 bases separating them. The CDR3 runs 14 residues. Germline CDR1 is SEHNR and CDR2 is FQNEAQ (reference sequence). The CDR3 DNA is TGTGCCAGCAGCTCAGGCGGAGGGCCGAGGGAGCAGTACTTC. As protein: CASSSGGGPREQYF.

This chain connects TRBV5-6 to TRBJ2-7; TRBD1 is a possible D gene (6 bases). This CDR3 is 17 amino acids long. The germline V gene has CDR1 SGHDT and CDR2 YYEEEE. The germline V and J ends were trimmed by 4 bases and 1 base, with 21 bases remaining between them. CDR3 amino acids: CASSRSVGADRSYEQYF. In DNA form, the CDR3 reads TGTGCCAGCAGCCGTTCGGTGGGGGCCGATCGGTCCTACGAGCAGTACTTC. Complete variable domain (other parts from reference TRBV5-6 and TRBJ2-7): DAGVTQSPTHLIKTRGQQVTLRCSPKSGHDTVSWYQQALGQGPQFIFQYYEEEERQRGNFPDRFSGHQFPNYSSELNVNALLLGDSALYLCASSRSVGADRSYEQYFGPGTRLTVT.

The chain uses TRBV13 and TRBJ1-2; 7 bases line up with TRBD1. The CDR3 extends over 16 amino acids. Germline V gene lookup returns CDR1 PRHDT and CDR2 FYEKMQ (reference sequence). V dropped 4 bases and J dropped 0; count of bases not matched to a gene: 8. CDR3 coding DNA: TGTGCCAGCAGCTCGCTCGACAGGGAAGCTAACTATGGCTACACCTTC. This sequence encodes CASSSLDREANYGYTF.

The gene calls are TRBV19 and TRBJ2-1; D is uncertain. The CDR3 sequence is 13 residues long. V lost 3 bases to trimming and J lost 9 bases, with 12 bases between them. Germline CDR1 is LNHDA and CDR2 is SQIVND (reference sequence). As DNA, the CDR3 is TGTGCCAGTAGTATGACGCCGTCGGGTGAGCAGTTCTTC. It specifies CASSMTPSGEQFF.

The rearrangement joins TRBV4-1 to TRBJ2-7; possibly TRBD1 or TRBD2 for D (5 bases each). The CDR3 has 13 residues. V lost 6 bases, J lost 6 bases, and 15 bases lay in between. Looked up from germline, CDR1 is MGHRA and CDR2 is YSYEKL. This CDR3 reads CASREGTAGEQYF. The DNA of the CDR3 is TGCGCCAGCAGGGAAGGGACCGCAGGCGAGCAGTACTTC.

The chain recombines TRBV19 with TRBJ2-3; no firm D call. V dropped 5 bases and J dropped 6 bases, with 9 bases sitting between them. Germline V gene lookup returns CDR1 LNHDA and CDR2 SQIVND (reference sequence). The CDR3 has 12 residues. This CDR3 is CASSQYLDTQYF. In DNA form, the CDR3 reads TGTGCCAGTAGTCAGTATTTGGATACGCAGTATTTT.

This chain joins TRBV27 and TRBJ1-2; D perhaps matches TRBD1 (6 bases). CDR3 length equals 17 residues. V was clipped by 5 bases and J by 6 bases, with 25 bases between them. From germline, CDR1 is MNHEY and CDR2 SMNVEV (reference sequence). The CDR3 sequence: CASSPWGSGAGRDGYTF. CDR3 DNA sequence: TGTGCCAGCAGTCCTTGGGGCTCGGGGGCTGGAAGGGATGGCTACACCTTC.

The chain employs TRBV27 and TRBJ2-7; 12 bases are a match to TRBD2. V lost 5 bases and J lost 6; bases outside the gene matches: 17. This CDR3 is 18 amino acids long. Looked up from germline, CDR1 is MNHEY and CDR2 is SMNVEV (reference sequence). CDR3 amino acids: CASSPLLAGGPGDGEQYF. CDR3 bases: TGTGCCAGCAGTCCTCTTCTAGCGGGAGGGCCGGGGGACGGCGAGCAGTACTTC.

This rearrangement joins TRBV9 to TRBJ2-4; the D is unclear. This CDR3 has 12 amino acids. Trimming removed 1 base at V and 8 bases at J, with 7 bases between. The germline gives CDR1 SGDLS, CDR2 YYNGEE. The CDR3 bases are TGTGCCAGCAGCGTAAACGATGACATTCAGTACTTC. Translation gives CASSVNDDIQYF.

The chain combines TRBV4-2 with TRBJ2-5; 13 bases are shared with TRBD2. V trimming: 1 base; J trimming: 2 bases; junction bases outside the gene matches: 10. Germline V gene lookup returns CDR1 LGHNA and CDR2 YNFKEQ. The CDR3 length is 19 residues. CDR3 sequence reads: CASSQGAPGLAGAQETQYF. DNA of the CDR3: TGTGCCAGCAGCCAAGGAGCTCCCGGACTAGCGGGGGCTCAAGAGACCCAGTACTTC.

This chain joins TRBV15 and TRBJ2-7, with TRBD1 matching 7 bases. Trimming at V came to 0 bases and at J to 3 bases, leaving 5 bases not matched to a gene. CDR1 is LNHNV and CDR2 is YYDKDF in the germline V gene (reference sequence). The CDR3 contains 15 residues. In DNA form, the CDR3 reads TGTGCCACCAGCAGAGATAGGGGACAGCGCTACGAGCAGTACTTC. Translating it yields CATSRDRGQRYEQYF.